Listed below are T cell receptor beta chains from one sample, sequenced in a study of shared T cell receptors in the human thymus. Clones were sequenced by immunoSEQ multiplex PCR, and TCRdb holds only the in-frame ones, with some missing. The repertoire includes 650,000 to 950,000 clones, approximately 85% of them detected once, and 0.0095% to 0.011% sits in the top ten. These data also featured in a second study, about human thymus T cells.

Input material: thymocytes. The receptors were sampled from a girl under three years old with a congenital heart defect. CDR3s leave out the opening cysteine and the closing phenylalanine or tryptophan.

CDR3 length: 13; V gene: TRBV5-5; CDR3 protein: ASSSLAGGTGELF
CDR3 length: 12; V gene: TRBV2; CDR3 protein: ASITTFPGEKLF
CDR3 length: 12; V gene: TRBV18; CDR3 protein: ASSPDGGTDTQY
CDR3 length: 15; V gene: TRBV4-1; CDR3 protein: ASSQDRLAGAQETQY
CDR3 length: 17; V gene: TRBV18; CDR3 protein: ASSPPGLPSRFFYYEQY
CDR3 length: 16; V gene: TRBV7-9; CDR3 protein: ASSLILRRLVMNTEAF
CDR3 length: 13; V gene: TRBV6-6; CDR3 protein: ASSPSQWYSSEQY
CDR3 length: 13; V gene: TRBV10-2; CDR3 protein: ASSELVGVLDTQY
CDR3 length: 12; V gene: TRBV5-1; CDR3 protein: ASSVGQRTYGYT
CDR3 length: 14; V gene: TRBV5-1; CDR3 protein: ASSPPWEGLNTEAF
CDR3 length: 12; V gene: TRBV6-1; CDR3 protein: ASSEGGVKETQY
CDR3 length: 13; V gene: TRBV7-3; CDR3 protein: ASSPKSGGQETQY
CDR3 length: 13; V gene: TRBV5-5; CDR3 protein: ASSPWDRTNEKLF
CDR3 length: 14; V gene: TRBV5-4; CDR3 protein: ASSVRQGANTGELF
CDR3 length: 12; V gene: TRBV5-1; CDR3 protein: ASSLGPPSGGYT
CDR3 length: 16; V gene: TRBV7-2; CDR3 protein: ASSLDGSTDFLNTEAF
CDR3 length: 13; V gene: TRBV7-9; CDR3 protein: ASSSRTRHTGELF
CDR3 length: 11; V gene: TRBV2; CDR3 protein: ASSDEGLGGYT
CDR3 length: 12; V gene: TRBV7-2; CDR3 protein: ASSLGRPNQPQH
CDR3 length: 11; V gene: TRBV7-2; CDR3 protein: ASSLEAGNEQY
CDR3 length: 14; V gene: TRBV5-1; CDR3 protein: ASSSTPWGRGQTQY
CDR3 length: 12; V gene: TRBV29-1; CDR3 protein: SVAPSDRSYEQY
CDR3 length: 14; V gene: TRBV6-1; CDR3 protein: ASSETYRATNEKLF
CDR3 length: 14; V gene: TRBV2; CDR3 protein: ASSWDRPATNSPLH
CDR3 length: 16; V gene: TRBV2; CDR3 protein: ASSEAPGLRQGLDGYT
CDR3 length: 11; V gene: TRBV5-1; CDR3 protein: ASSLAVNQPQH
CDR3 length: 13; V gene: TRBV15; CDR3 protein: ATSGGQAEDTEAF
CDR3 length: 14; V gene: TRBV4-1; CDR3 protein: ASTPTRWRGGETQY
CDR3 length: 12; V gene: TRBV28; CDR3 protein: ASSPTGVRQPQH
CDR3 length: 15; V gene: TRBV5-6; CDR3 protein: ASSLIFGSQVWNTQY
CDR3 length: 13; V gene: TRBV7-2; CDR3 protein: ASSWVAAGADTQY
CDR3 length: 14; V gene: TRBV9; CDR3 protein: ASSVGAGGLPGELF
CDR3 length: 17; V gene: TRBV9; CDR3 protein: ASSRLQGSGGPLKETQY
CDR3 length: 12; V gene: TRBV30; CDR3 protein: AWIRAGGANTQY
CDR3 length: 12; V gene: TRBV5-1; CDR3 protein: ASSLAAGRTEAF
CDR3 length: 13; V gene: TRBV5-6; CDR3 protein: ASSSIYREGTEAF
CDR3 length: 15; V gene: TRBV5-4; CDR3 protein: ASSYHLLAGGTAAQY
CDR3 length: 17; V gene: TRBV7-2; CDR3 protein: ASSLGFISGGDSSYEQY
CDR3 length: 12; V gene: TRBV11-2; CDR3 protein: ASSLAGAKNIQY
CDR3 length: 13; V gene: TRBV4-1; CDR3 protein: ASSQGVSVPPGAF
CDR3 length: 14; V gene: TRBV28; CDR3 protein: ASSLFPGQANTEAF
CDR3 length: 14; V gene: TRBV11-3; CDR3 protein: ASSSKRRGGYNEQF
CDR3 length: 13; V gene: TRBV6-5; CDR3 protein: ASSYSHFANYGYT
CDR3 length: 11; V gene: TRBV5-1; CDR3 protein: ASSTSRHVEQF
CDR3 length: 12; V gene: TRBV28; CDR3 protein: ASTPTRIKNIQY
CDR3 length: 13; V gene: TRBV14; CDR3 protein: ASSALHSTNEKLF
CDR3 length: 18; V gene: TRBV15; CDR3 protein: ATSTTTGGGAQPGDTEAF
CDR3 length: 12; V gene: TRBV19; CDR3 protein: ASSALPGKERQY
CDR3 length: 16; V gene: TRBV11-2; CDR3 protein: ASTFCPVIGRSGNTIY
CDR3 length: 18; V gene: TRBV12-5; CDR3 protein: ASGPITSRQGSVKDTEAF
CDR3 length: 13; V gene: TRBV28; CDR3 protein: ASQNTGLAKNIQY